This T cell receptor beta chain was identified in a study of OX40 agonist ivuxolimab in advanced cancers. Produced via immunoSEQ multiplex PCR; TCRdb's table is partial and in-frame only. Of almost 70,000 clones listed, about nine tenths were seen once; the top ten hold around 4.1%. The CDR3 spans 15 residues. V shed 7 bases and J shed 0 bases, with 16 bases lying between them. The germline CDR1 and CDR2 sequences are SQVTM and ANQGSEA. V is TRBV29-1 and J is TRBJ2-1; D may correspond to TRBD1 or TRBD2 (5 bases each). The sample here was CD4+ or CD8+ T cells sorted from blood, taken in a trial of the OX40 agonist ivuxolimab. The source of this sequence is an adult with an advanced solid tumor such as melanoma, head and neck, liver or kidney cancer. The CDR3 sequence is CSALGTLSSYNEQFF. The CDR3 region has the DNA TGCAGCGCTCTCGGGACCCTGAGCTCCTACAATGAGCAGTTCTTC.